The entry below describes one TCR beta chain. Being one base from a much bigger clone, this may be a read error. Genomic DNA, serving as template, underwent TCR beta VDJ and CDR3 profiling. Via MiXCR, TCRdb re-called the reads, giving one row per CDR3 protein. Of 200,000 to 300,000 distinct CDR3 sequences in the sample, approximately 45% were seen once. The data are from a study of CD8+CD57+ T cells in acquired aplastic anemia. All patients picked for sequencing had shown, by flow cytometry, an expansion of CD8+CD57+ cells. Trimming stripped 7 bases from V and 2 bases from J, with 15 bases between. Germline-derived CDR1 and CDR2 are ENHRY and SYGVKD. The CDR3 length is 14 residues.

The source material was sorted CD4+, CD8+, or CD8+CD57+ T cells (not recorded which) from PBMCs. The chain is built from TRBV10-3 and TRBJ2-7; the D gene is possibly TRBD2 (5 bases). This receptor was taken from a human donor with aplastic anemia. CDR3 coding DNA: TGTGCCATCATCGGAACCGAGGGAACCTACGAGCAGTACTTC. It yields the protein CAIIGTEGTYEQYF.